The following is a TCR beta chain sequence with its context. These data belong to a study of control samples from healthy donors and cancer patients. V lost 4 bases, J lost 4 bases, and 5 bases stayed unmatched. The CDR3 consists of 15 residues. Per germline, CDR1 SGHRS and CDR2 YFSETQ. Sequenced by immunoSEQ multiplex PCR; TCRdb stores in-frame clones only, minus some. Of over 85,000 clones detected, over 90% appear once; the ten largest clones hold around 1.4%. The gene calls are TRBV5-1 and TRBJ2-2; 9 bases match TRBD1. The receptor was derived from a woman younger than 45 in good health. The sample comprised blood. The CDR3 reads CASSQRTGVTGELFF. Here the CDR3 DNA reads TGCGCCAGCAGCCAACGGACAGGGGTCACCGGGGAGCTGTTTTTT.